This T cell receptor beta chain came from a study of T cells in Graves' hyperthyroidism and ophthalmopathy (dated by TCRdb to between 2018 and 2021). For context, the study as a whole: Peripheral blood samples were taken at initial diagnosis, before any treatment was given. To identify TCR V-J signatures that set the groups apart, the researchers used a discovery cohort of 100 patients, made up of roughly 45 with Graves' ophthalmopathy and some 58 with stable Graves' hyperthyroidism. Whether ophthalmopathy could be predicted prospectively was tested in an independent validation cohort made up of 18 to 20 hyperthyroidism patients plus 17 patients who later progressed to ophthalmopathy. For training and testing, the 80 to 100 patients in the discovery cohort were randomly divided in a 7:3 ratio. In addition, the study compared T-cell repertoires in thyroid tissue and in blood from roughly 6 Graves' hyperthyroidism patients. After blood sampling, hyperthyroidism patients were treated with methimazole at a starting dose of 30 mg daily, and ophthalmopathy patients were treated with high-dose intravenous methylprednisolone. TCR Vbeta CDR3 sequencing of 140 or so peripheral blood samples (roughly 43 ophthalmopathy, roughly 74 hyperthyroidism and around 17 progressor patients) is reported in the paper.

Overall study results and their limits: In validation, the model predicted progression to ophthalmopathy a median of 6.5 months before onset, with roughly 68% sensitivity and about 72% specificity. No statistical method was used to fix the sample size in advance, and group allocation was not hidden from the investigators. In cross-validation, a model built on a 13 V-J signature told ophthalmopathy apart from stable hyperthyroidism with approximately 91% sensitivity and approximately 84% specificity, and in testing the same model reached 80%/75%. Most expanded thyroid clonotypes (frequency above 0.001) were also detected in blood, suggesting blood repertoires may reflect thyroid immune responses.

The germline V gene supplies CDR1 WSHSY and CDR2 SAAADI. V is reduced by 0 bases and J by 8 bases, leaving a spacing of 14 bases between them. The CDR3 numbers 14 residues from cysteine through phenylalanine. Just the 42-base CDR3 DNA is kept, in frame starting at base 1. This clonotype was recorded at least ten times. Its antigen is not yet known. No much larger clonotype is one base removed from it; base qualities were not supplied. Ophthalmopathy patients had moderately to severely active disease, Clinical Activity Score of at least 3, NOSPECS grade of at least 4, and duration under 3 months. Patients with uncontrolled infections, other autoimmune diseases, pregnancy or lactation were excluded. Diagnoses were based on clinical symptoms, serum thyroxine and TRAb, thyroid ultrasound and orbital computed tomography. PBMCs were separated from 10 ml of fresh peripheral blood using Ficoll-Paque density gradient centrifugation. Trizol reagent was used to extract total RNA, and RNA quality was then checked on an Agilent 2100 Bioanalyzer.

TCR beta CDR3 regions were amplified from RNA transcripts. A first-round RT-PCR of the TCR CDR3 used the HTBI primer set with the Qiagen OneStep RT-PCR kit. The libraries were constructed in a second round of multiplex PCR and then size-selected and purified. Libraries were sequenced paired-end with 100 bp reads on an Illumina HiSeq2000. The authors' analysis ran thus. SOAPnuke was used to process the raw data, removing reads that contained adapters or uncalled bases, had a mean Phred below 15, or lacked an exact match to the constant primer or identifier. COPE v1.2.5 was used to merge the high-quality paired reads, and each unique nucleotide sequence was defined as a clonotype. MiTCR v1.1 was used to align clonotypes to the IMGT TRBV, TRBD and TRBJ reference segments. The analysis was restricted to V-J combinations with a frequency above 0.0001, which together covered about 99% of the repertoires. A TCS score was defined as the ratio between F50 (clonal expansion) and ExV (chaos), using BLOSUM62-based TCRdist between CDR3 peptides within each V-J. Welch's t-statistics and random forest reduced roughly 500 V-J features to under 15, which were used in a naive Bayes classifier (R e1071). TCRdb passed the public sequencing reads through fastp at Q25 and MiXCR, retaining productive beta sequences. Rows are unified per CDR3 protein, each entry keeping the most common DNA and genes. V and J calls and clone size were set by TCRdb, not the authors. For this sample the table gives some 650,000 distinct CDR3 sequences, of which roughly 16% were detected only once. The top ten clones comprise roughly 3.5% of the sample.

The chain joins TRBV10-2 to TRBJ2-7; possibly the D gene is TRBD2, per 7 matching bases. The source material was blood. This receptor was identified in a woman aged 40 to 50 with Graves' ophthalmopathy. The CDR3 reads CASSESSSGGQQYF. The DNA is as follows: TGCGCCAGCAGTGAGTCGAGCTCCGGGGGGCAGCAGTACTTC.